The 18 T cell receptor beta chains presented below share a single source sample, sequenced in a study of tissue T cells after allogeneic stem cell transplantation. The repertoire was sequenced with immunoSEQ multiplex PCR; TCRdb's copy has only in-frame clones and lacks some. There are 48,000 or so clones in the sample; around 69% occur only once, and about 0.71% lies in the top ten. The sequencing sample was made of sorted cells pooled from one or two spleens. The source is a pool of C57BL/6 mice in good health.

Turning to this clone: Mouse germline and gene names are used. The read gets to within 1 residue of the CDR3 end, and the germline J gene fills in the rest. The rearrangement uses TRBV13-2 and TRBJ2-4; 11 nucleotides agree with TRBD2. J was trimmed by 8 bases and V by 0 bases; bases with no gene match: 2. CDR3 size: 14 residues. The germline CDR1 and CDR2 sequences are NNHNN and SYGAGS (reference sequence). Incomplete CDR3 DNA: TGTGCCAGCGGTGATGCGGGGACTGGGGGCACCTTGTAC. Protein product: CASGDAGTGGTLY. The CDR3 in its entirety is CASGDAGTGGTLYF.

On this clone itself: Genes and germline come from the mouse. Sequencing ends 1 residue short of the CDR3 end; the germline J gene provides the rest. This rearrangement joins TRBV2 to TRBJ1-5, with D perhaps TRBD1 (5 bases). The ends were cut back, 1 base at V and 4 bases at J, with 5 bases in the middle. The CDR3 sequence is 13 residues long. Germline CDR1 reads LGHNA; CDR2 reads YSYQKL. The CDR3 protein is CASSQGQNQAPLF. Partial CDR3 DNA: TGTGCCAGCAGCCAAGGACAGAACCAGGCTCCGCTT. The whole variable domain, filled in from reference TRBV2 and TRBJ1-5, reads DPKIIQKPKYLVAVTGSEKILICEQYLGHNAMYWYRQSAKKPLEFMFSYSYQKLMDNQTASSRFQPQSSKKNHLDLQITALKPDDSATYFCASSQGQNQAPLFGEGTRLSVL.

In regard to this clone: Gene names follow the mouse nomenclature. CDR3 loop: CASSIRGRVDTQYF. The CDR3 DNA, read in part, is TGTGCCAGCAGTATACGGGGGCGCGTGGACACCCAGTAC. V usage is TRBV19 and J usage is TRBJ2-5; D may match TRBD1 or TRBD2 (6 bases each). Coverage ceases 1 residue before the CDR3 finishes, and the germline J gene fills in the end. CDR1 and CDR2 (germline): FNHDT, SITEND (reference sequence). Trimming cost V 1 base and J 6 bases, with 12 bases left between them. This CDR3 is built from 14 residues.

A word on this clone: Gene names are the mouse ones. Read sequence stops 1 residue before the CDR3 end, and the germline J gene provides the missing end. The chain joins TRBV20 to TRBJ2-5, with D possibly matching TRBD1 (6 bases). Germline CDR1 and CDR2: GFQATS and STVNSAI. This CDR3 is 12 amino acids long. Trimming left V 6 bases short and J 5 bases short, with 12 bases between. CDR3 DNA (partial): TGTGGTGCCACCAGGGGAGGAGACACCCAGTAC. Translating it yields CGATRGGDTQY. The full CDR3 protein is CGATRGGDTQYF.

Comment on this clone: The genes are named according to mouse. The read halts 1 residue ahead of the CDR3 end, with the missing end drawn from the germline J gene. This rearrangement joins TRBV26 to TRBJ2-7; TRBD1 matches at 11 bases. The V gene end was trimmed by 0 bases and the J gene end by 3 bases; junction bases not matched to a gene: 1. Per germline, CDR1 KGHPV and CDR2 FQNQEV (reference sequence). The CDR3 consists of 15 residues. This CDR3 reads CASSLSGTGGYEQYF. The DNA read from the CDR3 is TGTGCCAGCAGTCTGTCCGGGACAGGGGGCTATGAACAGTAC.

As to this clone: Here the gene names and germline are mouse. CDR3 loop: CASGPGQGDSDYTF. Partial CDR3 DNA: TGTGCCAGCGGGCCGGGACAGGGGGACTCCGACTACACC. The chain joins TRBV13-2 to TRBJ1-2; 11 bases map to TRBD1. Read sequence stops 1 residue before the CDR3 end, and the germline J gene provides the missing end. With V trimmed by 5 bases and J by 3 bases, 3 bases remained unmatched. Germline CDR1 reads NNHNN; CDR2 reads SYGAGS (reference sequence). This CDR3 is 14 amino acids long.

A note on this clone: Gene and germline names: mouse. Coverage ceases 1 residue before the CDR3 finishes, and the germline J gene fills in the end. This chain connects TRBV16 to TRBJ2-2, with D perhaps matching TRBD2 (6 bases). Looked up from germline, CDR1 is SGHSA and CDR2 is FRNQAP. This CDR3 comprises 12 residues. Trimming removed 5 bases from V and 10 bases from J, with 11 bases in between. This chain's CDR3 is CASSPGTLQLYF. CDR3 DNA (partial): TGTGCAAGCAGCCCCGGGACTTTGCAGCTCTAC.

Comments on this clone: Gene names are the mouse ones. The sequenced part of the CDR3 DNA is TGTGCCAGCAGCTTAAAGCCTGGGGGTTATGCTGAGCAGTTC. Protein sequence: CASSLKPGGYAEQF. The entire CDR3 is CASSLKPGGYAEQFF. This chain joins TRBV3 and TRBJ2-1, with TRBD2 matching over 7 bases. Sequencing ends 1 residue short of the CDR3 end; the germline J gene provides the rest. J gave up 4 bases and V 2 bases, and 5 bases lay outside the gene matches. Germline CDR1 is SNHLY and CDR2 is FYNGKV (reference sequence). The CDR3 spans 15 residues.

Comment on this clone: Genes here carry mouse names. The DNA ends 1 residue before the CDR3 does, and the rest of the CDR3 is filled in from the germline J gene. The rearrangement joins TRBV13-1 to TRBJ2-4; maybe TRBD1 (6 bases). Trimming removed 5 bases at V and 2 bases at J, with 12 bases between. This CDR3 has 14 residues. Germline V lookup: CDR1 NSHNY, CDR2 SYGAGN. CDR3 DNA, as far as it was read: TGTGCCAGCAGGCTCGGGACACCTCAAAACACCTTGTAC. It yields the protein CASRLGTPQNTLY. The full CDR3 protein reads CASRLGTPQNTLYF.

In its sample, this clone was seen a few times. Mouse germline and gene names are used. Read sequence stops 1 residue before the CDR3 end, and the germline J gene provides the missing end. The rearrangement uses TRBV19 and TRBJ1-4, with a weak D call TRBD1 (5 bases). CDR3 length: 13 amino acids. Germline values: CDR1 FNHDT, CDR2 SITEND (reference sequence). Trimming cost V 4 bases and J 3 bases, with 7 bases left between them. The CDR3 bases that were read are TGTGCCAGCAGTGGGGGGACCAACGAAAGATTATTT. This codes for CASSGGTNERLF. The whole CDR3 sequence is CASSGGTNERLFF.

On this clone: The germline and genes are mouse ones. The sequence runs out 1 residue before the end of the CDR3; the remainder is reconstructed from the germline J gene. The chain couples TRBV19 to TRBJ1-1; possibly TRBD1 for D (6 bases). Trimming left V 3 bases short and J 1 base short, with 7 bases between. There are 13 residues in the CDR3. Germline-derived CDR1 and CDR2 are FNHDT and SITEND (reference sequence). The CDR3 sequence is CASSRQENTEVFF. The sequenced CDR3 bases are TGTGCCAGCAGTAGACAGGAAAACACAGAAGTCTTC. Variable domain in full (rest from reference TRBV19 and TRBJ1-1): GGIITQTPKFLIGQEGQKLTLKCQQNFNHDTMYWYRQDSGKGLRLIYYSITENDLQKGDLSEGYDASREKKSSFSLTVTSAQKNEMAVFLCASSRQENTEVFFGKGTRLTVV.

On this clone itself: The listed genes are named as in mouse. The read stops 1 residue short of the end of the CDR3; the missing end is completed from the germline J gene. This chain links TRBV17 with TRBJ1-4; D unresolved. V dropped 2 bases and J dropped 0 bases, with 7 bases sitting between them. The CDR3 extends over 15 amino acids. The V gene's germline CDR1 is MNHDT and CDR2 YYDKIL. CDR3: CASSRNWVSNERLFF. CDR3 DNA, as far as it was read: TGTGCTAGCAGTAGAAACTGGGTTTCCAACGAAAGATTATTT.

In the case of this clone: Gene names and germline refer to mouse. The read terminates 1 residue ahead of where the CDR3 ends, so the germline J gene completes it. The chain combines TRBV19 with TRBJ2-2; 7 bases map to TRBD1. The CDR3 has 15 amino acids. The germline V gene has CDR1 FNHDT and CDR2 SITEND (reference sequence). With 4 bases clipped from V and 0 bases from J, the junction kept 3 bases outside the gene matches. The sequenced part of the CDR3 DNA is TGTGCCAGCAGTCCGGGACAGCCAAACACCGGGCAGCTCTAC. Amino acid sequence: CASSPGQPNTGQLY. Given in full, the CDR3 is CASSPGQPNTGQLYF.

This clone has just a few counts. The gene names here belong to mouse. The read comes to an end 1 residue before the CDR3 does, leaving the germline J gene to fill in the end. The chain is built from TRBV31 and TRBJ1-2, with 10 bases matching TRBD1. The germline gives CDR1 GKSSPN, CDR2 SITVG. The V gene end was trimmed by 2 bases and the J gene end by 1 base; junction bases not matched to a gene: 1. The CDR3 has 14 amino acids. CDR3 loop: CAWSRDRGNSDYTF. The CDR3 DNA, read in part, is TGTGCCTGGAGTAGGGACAGGGGAAACTCCGACTACACC.

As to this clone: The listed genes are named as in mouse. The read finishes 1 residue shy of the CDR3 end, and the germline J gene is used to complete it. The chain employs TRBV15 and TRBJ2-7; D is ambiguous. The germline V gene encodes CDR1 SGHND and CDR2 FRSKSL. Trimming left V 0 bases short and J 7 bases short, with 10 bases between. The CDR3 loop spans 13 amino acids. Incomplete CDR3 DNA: TGTGCCAGCAGTTTAGCGCGAGTGGGCGAACAGTAC. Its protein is CASSLARVGEQY. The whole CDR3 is CASSLARVGEQYF. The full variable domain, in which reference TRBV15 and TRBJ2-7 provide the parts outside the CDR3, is DAGVTQTPRHEVAEKGQTIILKCEPVSGHNDLFWYRQTKIQGLELLSYFRSKSLMEDGGAFKDRFKAEMLNSSFSTLKIQPTEPKDSAVYLCASSLARVGEQYFGPGTRLTVL.

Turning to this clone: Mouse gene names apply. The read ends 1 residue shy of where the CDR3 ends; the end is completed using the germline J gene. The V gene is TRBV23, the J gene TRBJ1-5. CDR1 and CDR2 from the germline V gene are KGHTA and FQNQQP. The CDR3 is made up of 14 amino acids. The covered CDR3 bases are TGCTCCAGCAGTCGAGGAGCGTCCAACCAGGCTCCGCTT. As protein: CSSSRGASNQAPL. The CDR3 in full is CSSSRGASNQAPLF.

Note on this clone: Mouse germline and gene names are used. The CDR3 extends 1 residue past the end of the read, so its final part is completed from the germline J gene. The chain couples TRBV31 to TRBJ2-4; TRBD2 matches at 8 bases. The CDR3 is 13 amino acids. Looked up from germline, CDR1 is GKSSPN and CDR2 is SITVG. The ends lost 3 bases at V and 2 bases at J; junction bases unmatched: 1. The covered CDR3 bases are TGTGCCTGGAGGGGGGGGCTTCAAAACACCTTGTAC. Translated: CAWRGGLQNTLY. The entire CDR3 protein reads CAWRGGLQNTLYF. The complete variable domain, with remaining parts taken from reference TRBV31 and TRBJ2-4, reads AQTIHQWPVAEIKAVGSPLSLGCTIKGKSSPNLYWYWQATGGTLQQLFYSITVGQVESVVQLNLSASRPKDDQFILSTEKLLLSHSGFYLCAWRGGLQNTLYFGAGTRLSVL.

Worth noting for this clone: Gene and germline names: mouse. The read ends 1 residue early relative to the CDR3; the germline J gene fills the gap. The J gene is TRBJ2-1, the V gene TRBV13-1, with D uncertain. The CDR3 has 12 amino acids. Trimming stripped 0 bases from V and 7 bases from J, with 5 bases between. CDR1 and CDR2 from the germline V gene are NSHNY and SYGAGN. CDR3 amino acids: CASSDATAEQFF. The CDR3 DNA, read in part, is TGTGCCAGCAGTGATGCAACAGCTGAGCAGTTC.